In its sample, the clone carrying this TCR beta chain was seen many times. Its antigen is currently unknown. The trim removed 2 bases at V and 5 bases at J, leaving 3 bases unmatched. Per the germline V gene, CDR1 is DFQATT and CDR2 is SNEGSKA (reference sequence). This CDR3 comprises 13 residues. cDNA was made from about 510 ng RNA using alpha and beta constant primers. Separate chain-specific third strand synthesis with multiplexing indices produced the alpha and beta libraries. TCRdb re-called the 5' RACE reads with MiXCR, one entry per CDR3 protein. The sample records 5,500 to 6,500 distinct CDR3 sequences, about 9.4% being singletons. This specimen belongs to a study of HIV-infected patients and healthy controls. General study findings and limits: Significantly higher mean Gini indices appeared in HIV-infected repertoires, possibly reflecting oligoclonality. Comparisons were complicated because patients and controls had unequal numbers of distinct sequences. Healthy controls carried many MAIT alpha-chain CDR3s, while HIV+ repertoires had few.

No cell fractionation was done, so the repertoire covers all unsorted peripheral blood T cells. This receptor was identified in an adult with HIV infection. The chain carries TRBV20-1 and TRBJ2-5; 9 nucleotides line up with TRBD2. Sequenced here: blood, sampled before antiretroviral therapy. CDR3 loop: CSARLAGLETQYF. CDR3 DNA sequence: TGCAGTGCTAGACTAGCGGGATTGGAGACCCAGTACTTC.